The 12 T cell receptor beta chains reported below all come from one sample, sequenced in a study of glioma-infiltrating T cells after dendritic cell vaccination. Some clones are missing from TCRdb's copy, which holds only in-frame ones; the method was immunoSEQ multiplex PCR. This table has 90,000 to 110,000 clones, nearly 90% appearing once. Time point denoted: after dendritic cell vaccination, including at tumor progression/relapse. The specimen was blood, collected after dendritic cell vaccination. The receptors were sampled from a human donor with glioblastoma.

V is TRBV2 and J is TRBJ1-1, with D perhaps matching TRBD1 (6 bases). The CDR3 loop spans 16 amino acids. The germline V and J ends were trimmed by 4 bases and 2 bases, with 17 bases remaining between them. Germline loops: CDR1 SNHLY, CDR2 FYNNEI. The DNA for the CDR3 is TGTGCCAGCAGTGTACCTGGGGGCAGCGAAAACACTGAAGCTTTCTTT. Amino acids: CASSVPGGSENTEAFF.

This clone was detected once. The chain uses TRBV2 and TRBJ2-3, with a weak D call TRBD1 (7 bases). The length of the CDR3 is 15 residues. Per the germline V gene, CDR1 is SNHLY and CDR2 is FYNNEI. V dropped 8 bases and J dropped 6 bases, with 21 bases sitting between them. DNA of the CDR3: TGTGCCAGCGCCGCGGGGTGGGCAGGGGGGGATACGCAGTATTTT. Encoded protein: CASAAGWAGGDTQYF.

The genes are TRBV5-1 and TRBJ1-5, with a weak D call TRBD1 (5 bases). Trimming took off 0 bases at V and 6 bases at J, with 13 bases between the two ends. The CDR3 has 15 residues. Germline V gene data show CDR1 as SGHRS and CDR2 as YFSETQ. The CDR3 sequence: CASSLEVGPGQPQHF. The CDR3 coding sequence is TGCGCCAGCAGCTTGGAGGTGGGGCCGGGTCAGCCCCAGCATTTT.

This chain links TRBV2 with TRBJ1-2, with 10 bases that match TRBD1. V trimming: 7 bases; J trimming: 6 bases; junction bases outside the gene matches: 8. Germline CDR1 is SNHLY and CDR2 is FYNNEI. The CDR3 covers 14 residues. CDR3 protein: CASIRDRGRNGYTF. DNA of the CDR3: TGTGCCAGCATTAGGGACAGGGGACGTAATGGCTACACCTTC. Drawing the rest from reference TRBV2 and TRBJ1-2, the complete variable domain is EPEVTQTPSHQVTQMGQEVILRCVPISNHLYFYWYRQILGQKVEFLVSFYNNEISEKSEIFDDQFSVERPDGSNFTLKIRSTKLEDSAMYFCASIRDRGRNGYTFGSGTRLTVV.

The genes are TRBV15 and TRBJ2-1; D might be TRBD2 (5 bases). The V gene's germline CDR1 is LNHNV and CDR2 YYDKDF (reference sequence). The CDR3 is 15 amino acids. V was cut by 3 bases and J by 1 base, with 10 bases left in between. CDR3 nucleotides: TGTGCCACCAGCAGGCGGTCGGGATCCTACAATGAGCAGTTCTTC. It yields the protein CATSRRSGSYNEQFF.

The chain combines TRBV27 with TRBJ1-2; 9 bases align to TRBD1. This CDR3 is 15 amino acids long. V lost 2 bases to trimming and J lost 7 bases; unmatched junction nucleotides: 8. The germline CDR1 and CDR2 sequences are MNHEY and SMNVEV (reference sequence). The chain's CDR3 is CASSLRAADRGGYTF. The CDR3 DNA is TGTGCCAGCAGTTTAAGAGCGGCGGACAGGGGTGGCTACACCTTC.

There are a few counts of this clone. The chain uses TRBV11-2 and TRBJ2-3; 10 bases are shared with TRBD1. V gave up 1 base and J gave up 2 bases; unmatched junction bases: 12. The germline V gene encodes CDR1 SGHAT and CDR2 FQNNGV. CDR3 length: 19 residues. The CDR3 loop is CASSLGDRGRKGSTDTQYF. The CDR3 DNA sequence: TGTGCCAGCAGCTTAGGTGACAGGGGGCGAAAAGGGTCCACAGATACGCAGTATTTT.

This clone has only one observation. The rearrangement joins TRBV7-3 to TRBJ1-1; D not resolved. The CDR3 is 13 amino acids. V was shortened by 2 bases and J by 1 base, with 5 bases between the two germline ends. The germline V gene has CDR1 SGHTA and CDR2 FQGTGA. The DNA of the CDR3 is TGTGCCAGCAGCTTAGGAGCGAACACTGAAGCTTTCTTT. Encoded protein: CASSLGANTEAFF.

The chain employs TRBV28 and TRBJ2-4; D may be TRBD2 (5 bases). The CDR3 is made up of 13 amino acids. Germline lookup yields CDR1 MDHEN and CDR2 SYDVKM. V dropped 1 base and J dropped 7 bases, with 8 bases sitting between them. CDR3 DNA: TGTGCCAGCAGTTTATCCGGGGAGAACATTCAGTACTTC. It encodes CASSLSGENIQYF.

In its sample, this clone was seen a few times. V and J are TRBV19 and TRBJ2-2, with a possible D match to TRBD2 (7 bases). The V end lost 7 bases, the J end lost 3 bases, and 12 bases lay between the germline ends. Germline CDR1 and CDR2: LNHDA and SQIVND (reference sequence). This CDR3 is 14 amino acids long. The CDR3 coding sequence is TGTGCCAGTAAAGGGGGGGTCTACACCGGGGAGCTGTTTTTT. This sequence encodes CASKGGVYTGELFF.

CDR3 sequence reads: CASSLAGMYEQYF. The CDR3 bases are TGTGCCAGCAGCTTGGCAGGGATGTACGAGCAGTACTTC. J is TRBJ2-7 and V is TRBV5-6, with D possibly TRBD1 on 5 matching bases. V shed 0 bases and J shed 4 bases, with 8 bases lying between them. The germline V gene encodes CDR1 SGHDT and CDR2 YYEEEE. This CDR3 has 13 residues.

The chain employs TRBV18 and TRBJ2-6; 7 bases map to TRBD1. The CDR3 is made up of 17 amino acids. CDR1 KGHSH and CDR2 LQKENI come from the germline V gene. J gave up 0 bases and V 4 bases, and 6 bases lay outside the gene matches. In DNA form, the CDR3 reads TGTGCCAGCTCACGTTACACAGGGGACTCTGGGGCCAACGTCCTGACTTTC. Translating it yields CASSRYTGDSGANVLTF.